Sequencing of this T cell receptor (beta chain) was carried out in a study of shared clonotypes between healthy human individuals (dated by TCRdb to the early 2020s). About the investigation overall: The cohort comprised a couple of women and a few men aged 18 to 49 years. For each donor, three plates each were used for CD4 naive and CD4 memory, two plates were used for CD8 naive, and one plate was used for CD8 memory. The study deeply sequenced blood TCR repertoires of five healthy adults to estimate repertoire size and the extent of clonotype sharing between individuals. Different laboratories and diverse techniques were used to prepare libraries and sequence TCR repertoires, to increase sequencing depth and limit assay-specific biases. Between about 0.94 and 10 billion PBMCs per donor were obtained by leukapheresis. Study-level results and caveats: Rarefaction of sorted-subset datasets indicated incomplete sequencing despite the large sequencing depth. Clonotypes shared by all four sorted-subset donors showed higher generation probabilities than non-shared clonotypes. Naive subsets generally had larger estimated clonotype richness than memory subsets. Pairwise subsampling led to the expectation that sequencing depth would affect the degree of clonotype sharing among donors. Only blood was sampled, and tissue TCR repertoires likely differ from those in blood. When several donors were compared, the shared fraction of clonotypes was 5% to 6.5% for naive CD4, about 4% for naive CD8, about 2.4% for memory CD4, and 0.35% to 0.5% for memory CD8. Because the study included only a small number of donors, the genetic and exposure-history diversity represented was limited.

TCR CDR3 regions were amplified from genomic DNA by multiplex PCR using the deep immunoSEQ assay. Extracted genomic DNA from each cell subset was spread evenly across all wells of several immunoSEQ 96-well plates, with each plate serving as a replicate. For sorted subsets, about 200 ng genomic DNA, equal to tens of thousands of T cell genomes, was loaded into each replicate PCR. The purified libraries were quantified using a Qubit 3.0 fluorometer, sized with a Bioanalyzer 2100, and then quantified again using the KAPA Library Quantification kit. Every immunoSEQ 96-well plate was sequenced on a separate single-read 150-cycle Illumina NextSeq 550 flow cell. The study's own analysis went as follows. Because only junctional sequences without quality scores were contained in the immunoSEQ output, filtering matching that applied to full-length reads could not be performed. To assign V/J genes and CDR3, sequences were annotated using PyIR, a Python wrapper for IgBLAST v1.9, with IMGT germline references. Reads were filtered out if the reads had weak V/J assignments (E-value above 1e-6), no CDR3, stop codons, out-of-frame junctions, or ambiguous translated residues. V3J clonotypes were defined as sequences sharing an identical inferred V gene, J gene, and CDR3 amino acid sequence. The percentage overlap between two repertoires was calculated by dividing the number of shared unique clonotypes by the size of the smaller repertoire. Richness of each repertoire was evaluated using RTK rarefaction, the Chao1 estimator, and Recon v2.1 estimates of unobserved clonotypes. Generation probabilities were computed with OLGA for all TCRbeta clonotypes obtained by the gDNA method from a few donors. The table comes from immuneACCESS by way of TCRdb, which keeps in-frame sequences with V and J called. Part of the clones is missing from these tables; in studies checked, under half for an unresolved V gene and the rest for unknown reasons. D and trimming come from the DNA, and the V and J calls and clone size come from that table. The table for this sample lists roughly 1.4 million clones; around 98.5% of them were counted only once. About 0.34% of the sample rests with the top ten.

About this clone: The target of this receptor is not known. Base qualities are not recorded, but no much larger clone differs from it by a single base.

Donors were healthy HIV-negative adults with no recently reported acute infections or vaccinations. All donors were Caucasian adults living in Nashville, Tennessee, USA. CD4+ T cells were enriched by magnetic negative selection; naive cells were then positively selected on CD45RA, and the negative fraction formed the memory subset. Blood was obtained by leukapheresis, after which PBMCs were separated by Ficoll-Histopaque density gradient centrifugation and cryopreserved in liquid nitrogen vapor phase. Analytical flow cytometry was used to check the purity and quantity of every magnetically sorted T cell population. Each sorted fraction had its genomic DNA isolated and then quantified by UV absorbance on a Nanodrop 2000c. The sequence derives from a man aged 25 to 45 in good health. Input material: naive CD4+ T cells sorted from blood. Per the publication, the cell subset or site label means: CD45RA+ positively selected.

The CDR3 protein sequence reads: CASSQDRTSGNTIYF. The nucleotide sequence is given as TGCGCCAGCAGCCAAGATAGGACCTCGGGAAACACCATATATTTT. The V and J genes are TRBV4-3 and TRBJ1-3; the D gene cannot be named for sure. Measured from the cysteine to the phenylalanine, the CDR3 is 15 residues long. The only DNA kept is the CDR3, 45 bases in frame from the first base. Looking up the germline V gene yields CDR1 LGHNA and CDR2 YSLEER. Cut back by 0 bases and 4 bases, the V and J ends lie 10 bases apart.